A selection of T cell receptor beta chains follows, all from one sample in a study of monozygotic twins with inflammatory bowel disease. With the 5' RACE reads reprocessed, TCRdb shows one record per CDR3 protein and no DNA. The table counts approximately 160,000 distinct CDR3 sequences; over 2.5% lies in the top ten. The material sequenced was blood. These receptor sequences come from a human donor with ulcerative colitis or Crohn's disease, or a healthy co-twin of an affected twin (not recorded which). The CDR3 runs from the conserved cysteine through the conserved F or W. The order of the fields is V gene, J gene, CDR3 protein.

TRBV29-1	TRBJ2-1	CSGGQGAFGEQFF
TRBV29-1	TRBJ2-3	CSVESARGLPVDTQYF
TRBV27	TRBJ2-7	CASSLSASGRVHEQYF
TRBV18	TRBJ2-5	CASSPPYSRQETQYF
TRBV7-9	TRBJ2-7	CASSLGTSGRLDEQYF
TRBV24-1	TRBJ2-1	CATSDPGLAGVGEQFF
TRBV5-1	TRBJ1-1	CASSLTGQGMNTEAFF
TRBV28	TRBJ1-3	CASRTGGNTIYF
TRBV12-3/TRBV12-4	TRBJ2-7	CASSRDRVEDEQYF
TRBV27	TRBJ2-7	CASSPTAGRYEQYF
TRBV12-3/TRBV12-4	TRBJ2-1	CASSNGPPLGEQFF